The clone carrying this T cell receptor (beta chain) was seen just once. This sample was included in a study of blood T cell repertoires in COVID-19. Study-wide context: Sites across the United States, Italy and Spain contributed samples from acute and convalescent COVID-19.

Sequencing was performed with immunoSEQ multiplex PCR; in TCRdb, only in-frame clones are kept and a portion is missing. The sample yields around 220,000 clones, approximately 81% seen once. Germline loops: CDR1 SGHNT, CDR2 YENEEA. The CDR3 runs to 13 residues. With 3 bases removed from V and 5 bases from J, the gap between germline ends came to 11 bases. Sequenced sample: peripheral blood. The V call is TRBV11-3, the J call TRBJ2-7; tentatively, D is TRBD1 (5 bases). The receptor was isolated from an elderly woman with acute or convalescent COVID-19. This chain's CDR3 is CASSFQGSDEQYF. The CDR3 DNA is TGTGCCAGCAGCTTCCAGGGCTCGGACGAGCAGTACTTC.